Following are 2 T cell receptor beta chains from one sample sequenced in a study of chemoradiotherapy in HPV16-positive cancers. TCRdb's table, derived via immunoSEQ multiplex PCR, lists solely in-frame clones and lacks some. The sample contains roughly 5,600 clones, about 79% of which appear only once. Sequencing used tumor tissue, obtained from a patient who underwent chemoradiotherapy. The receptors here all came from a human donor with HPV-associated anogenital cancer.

Here the CDR3 DNA reads TGTGCCAGCACCCGACAGGGGAACACTGAAGCTTTCTTT. It encodes CASTRQGNTEAFF. The chain couples TRBV6-6 to TRBJ1-1; the match to TRBD1 covers 7 bases. There are 13 residues in the CDR3. Trimming cost V 7 bases and J 1 base; bases outside gene matches: 3. Germline V gene lookup returns CDR1 MNHNY and CDR2 SVGAGI (reference sequence).

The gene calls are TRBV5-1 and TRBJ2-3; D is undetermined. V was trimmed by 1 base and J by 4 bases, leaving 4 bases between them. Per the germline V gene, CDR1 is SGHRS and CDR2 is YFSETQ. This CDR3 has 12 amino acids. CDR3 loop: CASSLYPDTQYF. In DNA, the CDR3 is TGCGCCAGCAGCTTGTATCCAGATACGCAGTATTTT.